This entry lists 17 T cell receptor beta chains sequenced from one sample in a study of blood T cell repertoires in COVID-19. Generated by immunoSEQ multiplex PCR, the TCRdb table keeps only in-frame clones and is missing some. The sample carries roughly 100,000 clones, around 92% recorded once. Source material: peripheral blood. The receptor source for this set is a man aged 18 to 30 with acute or convalescent COVID-19.

This chain uses TRBV7-9 with TRBJ1-6; 7 bases map to TRBD1. Germline V gene data show CDR1 as SEHNR and CDR2 as FQNEAQ (reference sequence). The CDR3 spans 12 residues. Germline trimming cut 8 bases from V and 10 bases from J; bases unmatched to any gene: 5. The chain's CDR3 is CASGQVDSPLHF. In DNA form, the CDR3 reads TGTGCCAGCGGACAGGTTGACTCACCCCTCCACTTT.

The chain combines TRBV7-6 with TRBJ1-2; a possible D gene is TRBD1 (5 bases). This CDR3 is built from 14 residues. The germline V and J ends were trimmed by 1 base and 8 bases, with 14 bases remaining between them. Germline values: CDR1 SGHVS, CDR2 FNYEAQ. The CDR3 bases are TGTGCCAGCAGCTTAGGGTGGGGGGAGGAAGGCTACACCTTC. It yields the protein CASSLGWGEEGYTF.

The DNA for the CDR3 is TGTGCCAGCAGCTTTCCAGGCTCTGGAAACACCATATATTTT. Its protein product is CASSFPGSGNTIYF. The chain links TRBV5-4 to TRBJ1-3; no reliable D call. The ends were cut back, 2 bases at V and 0 bases at J, with 6 bases in the middle. There are 14 residues in the CDR3. In germline, CDR1 is SGHNT, CDR2 YYREEE (reference sequence).

This chain joins TRBV2 and TRBJ1-6; the D is unclear. Germline V gene data show CDR1 as SNHLY and CDR2 as FYNNEI. The CDR3 runs to 14 residues. V dropped 6 bases and J dropped 7 bases, with 13 bases sitting between them. The CDR3 sequence is CASRAILTNSPLHF. CDR3 DNA: TGTGCCAGCAGGGCAATATTAACGAATTCACCCCTCCACTTT.

Details on this clone: This sample also contains other DNA sequences that code for the same CDR3. The genes are TRBV6-5 and TRBJ1-2; D uncertain. V lost 7 bases and J 4 bases, leaving 16 bases between the germline ends. CDR3 size: 14 residues. Germline-derived CDR1 and CDR2 are MNHEY and SVGAGI. For the CDR3, the DNA is TGTGCCAGCACTACTCGGGAGGGAGGCTATGGCTACACCTTC. Translation: CASTTREGGYGYTF.

The gene calls are TRBV5-4 and TRBJ1-3, with TRBD1 matching over 7 bases. V gave up 3 bases and J gave up 4 bases; unmatched junction bases: 16. The CDR3 has 18 amino acids. Germline loops: CDR1 SGHNT, CDR2 YYREEE (reference sequence). The CDR3 sequence: CASSSGQLPVSEGNTIYF. CDR3 nucleotide sequence: TGTGCCAGCAGCTCGGGACAGCTGCCCGTGTCGGAGGGAAACACCATATATTTT.

The chain couples TRBV27 to TRBJ1-1; 8 positions match TRBD1. The CDR3 is made up of 14 amino acids. J lost 5 bases, V lost 4 bases, and 6 bases had no gene match. Germline values: CDR1 MNHEY, CDR2 SMNVEV (reference sequence). The CDR3 DNA sequence: TGTGCCAGCAGTTACCGGGACAGGTTAACTGAAGCTTTCTTT. It yields the protein CASSYRDRLTEAFF.

CDR3 sequence reads: CATSTGRTSGSRDTQYF. The CDR3 nucleotides are TGTGCCACCAGCACGGGAAGGACTAGCGGGAGTAGGGATACGCAGTATTTT. The chain is built from TRBV15 and TRBJ2-3; 13 nucleotides line up with TRBD2. With V trimmed by 4 bases and J by 6 bases, 10 bases remained unmatched. This CDR3 is built from 17 residues. Germline CDR1 reads LNHNV; CDR2 reads YYDKDF (reference sequence).

J is TRBJ1-1 and V is TRBV6-5, with unresolved D. The V end lost 5 bases, the J end lost 5 bases, and 12 bases lay between the germline ends. CDR1 is MNHEY and CDR2 is SVGAGI in the germline V gene. The CDR3 runs 13 residues. The DNA for the CDR3 is TGTGCCAGCAGTCCCGATGCGAGAACTGAAGCTTTCTTT. This codes for CASSPDARTEAFF.

This clone was seen more than once but under ten times. This sample also contains other DNA sequences that code for the same CDR3. The V call is TRBV9, the J call TRBJ1-3; weak D call: TRBD1 (5 bases). CDR1 is SGDLS, CDR2 YYNGEE, per germline. There are 16 residues in the CDR3. The V and J ends lost 0 bases and 2 bases respectively, with 12 bases between them. The CDR3 bases are TGTGCCAGCAGCGTAGACCAGGGAACTACTGGAAACACCATATATTTT. Translation gives CASSVDQGTTGNTIYF.

This clone occurred a few times. The chain uses TRBV5-6 and TRBJ2-5; the match to TRBD1 covers 9 bases. The V and J ends lost 3 bases and 3 bases, in that order; junction bases with no gene match: 6. The CDR3 runs 15 residues. The germline gives CDR1 SGHDT, CDR2 YYEEEE. The chain's CDR3 is CASSSAGTGKETQYF. In DNA form, the CDR3 reads TGTGCCAGCAGCTCGGCAGGGACAGGGAAAGAGACCCAGTACTTC.

The V and J genes are TRBV12-5 and TRBJ2-7; TRBD1 matches at 7 bases. CDR3 length: 13 amino acids. The trim removed 7 bases at V and 9 bases at J, leaving 12 bases unmatched. Germline CDR1 LGHNT, CDR2 FRNRAP. Here the CDR3 DNA reads TGTGCTAGTGCCTACGACAGGGCTCGGGGGCAGTACTTC. Protein product: CASAYDRARGQYF.

This chain joins TRBV30 and TRBJ1-6; D gene unclear. In germline, CDR1 is GTSNPN, CDR2 SVGIG (reference sequence). The CDR3 is made up of 13 amino acids. V lost 2 bases to trimming and J lost 9 bases, with 11 bases between them. The CDR3 region is CAWSSLLSSPLHF. The DNA for the CDR3 is TGTGCCTGGAGTAGTCTCCTTAGTTCACCCCTCCACTTT.

The CDR3: CSVESLYGYTF. CDR3 bases: TGCAGCGTTGAGTCCCTCTATGGCTACACCTTC. This chain joins TRBV29-1 and TRBJ1-2; D ambiguous. This CDR3 spans 11 amino acids. The germline V and J ends were trimmed by 3 bases and 4 bases, with 6 bases remaining between them. Germline CDR1 is SQVTM and CDR2 is ANQGSEA. Full variable domain (rest looked up from reference TRBV29-1 and TRBJ1-2): SAVISQKPSRDICQRGTSLTIQCQVDSQVTMMFWYRQQPGQSLTLIATANQGSEATYESGFVIDKFPISRPNLTFSTLTVSNMSPEDSSIYLCSVESLYGYTFGSGTRLTVV.

This clone was detected a few times. Other DNA sequences of this sample code for an identical CDR3. This chain links TRBV7-9 with TRBJ1-5, with D perhaps matching TRBD1 (5 bases). Germline CDR1 reads SEHNR; CDR2 reads FQNEAQ (reference sequence). The V and J ends lost 2 bases and 4 bases respectively, with 9 bases between them. The CDR3 has 14 residues. CDR3 amino acids: CASSLFGGNQPQHF. The CDR3 DNA reads TGTGCCAGCAGCTTATTTGGGGGGAATCAGCCCCAGCATTTT.

This chain connects TRBV12-5 to TRBJ2-1, with TRBD2 as a possible D gene (5 bases). The CDR3 contains 17 residues. Germline assignment: CDR1 LGHNT and CDR2 FRNRAP. Trimming took 6 bases from V and 2 from J, leaving 20 bases between them. The CDR3 region is CASGQRLVGAPYNEQFF. In DNA, the CDR3 is TGTGCTAGTGGCCAGCGCTTAGTGGGAGCCCCCTACAATGAGCAGTTCTTC.

This chain uses TRBV4-2 with TRBJ1-4, with TRBD1 matching 9 bases. Unmatched junction bases numbered 8, after V lost 4 bases and J lost 8 bases. Germline CDR1 LGHNA, CDR2 YNFKEQ. The CDR3 is 15 amino acids. The CDR3 nucleotides are TGTGCCAGCAGCCTTGCCGGGACAGGGCAGGAAAAACTGTTTTTT. This codes for CASSLAGTGQEKLFF.